This T cell receptor (beta chain) was documented in a study of low-dose radiotherapy and immunotherapy resistance in tumors. About the study: Treatment of Cohort 2 consisted of 1 Gy per fraction every two weeks, amounting to 13 Gy over 26 weeks. Patients took 300 mg oral aspirin daily for four cycles from cycle 1 day 1.

As for time point: after trial treatment. The sample's treatment: LDRT plus nivolumab, ipilimumab, low-dose cyclophosphamide and aspirin (RACIN trial). CDR3 length: 15 residues. Trimming took 6 bases from V and 5 from J; bases not matched to a gene: 10. Primers used for first-strand cDNA, a TRAV- and TRBV-specific set, covered both alpha and beta chains. TCRs underwent roughly 19 PCR cycles of amplification with a constant-region primer and V-primer adapter. Via MiXCR, TCRdb re-called the reads, giving one row per CDR3 protein. The sample holds some 94,000 distinct CDR3 sequences; more than 20% are singletons and the top ten take over 10%.

The chain has TRBV12-3 or TRBV12-4 and TRBJ2-1; 7 bases map to TRBD2. The sequencing here drew on PBMCs, taken after low-dose radiotherapy plus immunotherapy. This TCR derives from a female donor with ovarian cancer. CDR3 sequence reads: CASSFLSGANNEQFF. The CDR3 DNA reads as TGTGCCAGCAGCTTCCTGAGCGGGGCCAACAATGAGCAGTTCTTC.